These T cell receptor beta chains were read from a single sample in a study of T cell repertoires in cytomegalovirus infection. TCRdb re-analysed the reads in MiXCR, keeping a single row per CDR3 protein. The data hold some 200,000 distinct CDR3 sequences, with 35% to 40% observed a single time. These receptors are not linked to any known antigen. The sequencing used CD8+ T cells from cultured PBMCs, collected from culture after CMV antigen stimulation. These receptors originate from a human donor in good health (CMV status not recorded). Some clones in this sample may be carry-over from other donors' samples. The conserved cysteine and the conserved F or W are not part of the CDR3 here.

cdr3_length j_call v_call cdr3_aa
14 TRBJ2-7 TRBV7-8 ASSLVDVLGGYAQY
13 TRBJ1-3 TRBV12-3/TRBV12-4 ASSSGFRSGNTIY
10 TRBJ2-7 TRBV7-4 ASSIREGEQY
15 TRBJ2-7 TRBV7-6 ASSLVGKGMSSYEQY
13 TRBJ2-5 TRBV30 AWSVGGSQTETQY
12 TRBJ2-2 TRBV12-3/TRBV12-4 ASGAGILTGELF
13 TRBJ2-7 TRBV27 ASSRPDGLFDEQY
15 TRBJ2-3 TRBV4-1 ASSPLDRGRGADTQY
9 TRBJ2-7 TRBV6-1 ASTANYEQY
13 TRBJ2-5 TRBV12-3/TRBV12-4 ASSGELAGRETQY
10 TRBJ1-4 TRBV7-9 ASSPGTGVLF
13 TRBJ1-2 TRBV5-1 ASSLDQPRAYGYT
11 TRBJ2-7 TRBV19 ASSIDPGREQY
12 TRBJ2-5 TRBV7-6 ASSPWGVGETQY
14 TRBJ2-1 TRBV10-3 AISEPGTSGYNEQF
12 TRBJ1-1 TRBV25-1 ASSGGGLMAEAF
13 TRBJ1-1 TRBV14 ASSPPGQGGGEAF
16 TRBJ2-5 TRBV7-8 ASRLRLAGGGSPGTQY
11 TRBJ1-5 TRBV5-1 ASSPLGDQPQH
16 TRBJ2-2 TRBV24-1 ATSDLSSGRGYTGELF
12 TRBJ2-7 TRBV20-1 SALLKSELNEQY
13 TRBJ2-1 TRBV5-1 ASSSGTSSDNEQF